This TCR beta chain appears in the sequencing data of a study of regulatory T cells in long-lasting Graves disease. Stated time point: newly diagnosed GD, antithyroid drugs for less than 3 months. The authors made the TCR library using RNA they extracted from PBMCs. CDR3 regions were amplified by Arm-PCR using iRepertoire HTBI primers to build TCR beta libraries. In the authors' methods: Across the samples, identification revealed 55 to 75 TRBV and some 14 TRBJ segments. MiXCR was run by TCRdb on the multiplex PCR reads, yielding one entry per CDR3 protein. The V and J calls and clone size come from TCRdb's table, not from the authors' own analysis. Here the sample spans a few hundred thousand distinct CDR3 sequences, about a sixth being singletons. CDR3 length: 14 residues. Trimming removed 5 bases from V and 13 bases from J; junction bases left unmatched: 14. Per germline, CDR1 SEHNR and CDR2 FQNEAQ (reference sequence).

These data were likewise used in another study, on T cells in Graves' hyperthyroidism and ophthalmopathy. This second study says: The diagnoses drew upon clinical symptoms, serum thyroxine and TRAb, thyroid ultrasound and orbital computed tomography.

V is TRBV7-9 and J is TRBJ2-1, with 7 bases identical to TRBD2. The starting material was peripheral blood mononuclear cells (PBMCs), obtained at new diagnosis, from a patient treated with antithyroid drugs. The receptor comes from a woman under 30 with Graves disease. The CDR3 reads CASSKQRSGVSQFF. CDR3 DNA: TGTGCCAGCAGCAAACAGAGGAGCGGGGTTAGCCAGTTCTTC. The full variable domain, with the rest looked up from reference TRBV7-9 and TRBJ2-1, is DTGVSQNPRHKITKRGQNVTFRCDPISEHNRLYWYRQTLGQGPEFLTYFQNEAQLEKSRLLSDRFSAERPKGSFSTLEIQRTEQGDSAMYLCASSKQRSGVSQFFGPGTRLTVL.